The 19 T cell receptor beta chains presented below share a single source sample, sequenced in a study of CD8+CD57+ T cells in acquired aplastic anemia. The use of genomic DNA as template underpinned the TCR beta VDJ and CDR3 profiling. TCRdb redid the calling of the reads with MiXCR, one entry per CDR3 protein. In the table there are under 350,000 distinct CDR3 sequences, under 65% of which are singletons. Patients chosen for sequencing had CD8+CD57+ cells that had expanded, as shown by flow cytometry. Sequenced: sorted CD4+, CD8+, or CD8+CD57+ T cells (not recorded which) from PBMCs. The receptors were gathered from a human donor with aplastic anemia.

The chain is built from TRBV7-9 and TRBJ2-7; 9 bases agree with TRBD1. V gave up 1 base and J gave up 6 bases; unmatched junction bases: 1. The CDR3 runs to 13 residues. Germline CDR1 is SEHNR and CDR2 is FQNEAQ (reference sequence). This CDR3 reads CASSLGDRAEQYF. The CDR3 DNA is TGTGCCAGCAGCTTAGGGGACAGGGCCGAGCAGTACTTC.

This sequence joins TRBV4-2 and TRBJ2-1; D tentatively reads TRBD1 or TRBD2 (6 bases each). CDR1 is LGHNA and CDR2 is YNFKEQ in the germline V gene. The CDR3 sequence is 13 residues long. V was clipped by 1 base and J by 6 bases, with 7 bases between them. The CDR3, as DNA: TGTGCCAGCAGCCAAGGGGGGGCCAATGAGCAGTTCTTC. As protein: CASSQGGANEQFF.

Of note for this clonotype: A much larger clone sits a single nucleotide away, making a read error possible. The J gene is TRBJ2-7, the V gene TRBV7-9; TRBD2 matches at 9 bases. V trimming: 6 bases; J trimming: 9 bases; junction bases outside the gene matches: 18. CDR3 length equals 16 residues. CDR1 and CDR2 (germline): SEHNR, FQNEAQ (reference sequence). The CDR3 reads CASRNRLAGSLGGQYF. CDR3 DNA: TGTGCCAGCAGAAACCGTCTAGCGGGGTCCCTCGGCGGGCAGTACTTC.

The genes are TRBV7-9 and TRBJ2-7; D remains ambiguous. Germline V CDR1 and CDR2: SEHNR, FQNEAQ (reference sequence). Between the trimmed V and J ends, which lost 5 bases and 0 bases, there was a span of 8 bases. The length of the CDR3 is 13 residues. The DNA for the CDR3 is TGTGCCAGCAGCCCCCCTACCTCCTACGAGCAGTACTTC. Translating gives CASSPPTSYEQYF.

This clonotype was observed many times. The J gene is TRBJ2-1, the V gene TRBV10-3; TRBD1 matches 9 bases. V shed 6 bases, J shed 3 bases, and the junction held 6 bases outside the gene matches. The germline gives CDR1 ENHRY, CDR2 SYGVKD. This CDR3 region has 15 residues. CDR3: CAISGRTGVYNEQFF. CDR3 coding DNA: TGTGCCATCAGCGGCCGGACAGGGGTCTACAATGAGCAGTTCTTC.

J is TRBJ2-6 and V is TRBV19, with D uncertain. This CDR3 comprises 16 residues. V dropped 3 bases and J dropped 0 bases, with 9 bases sitting between them. Germline lookup yields CDR1 LNHDA and CDR2 SQIVND (reference sequence). Here the CDR3 reads CASSIGFLSGANVLTF. The CDR3 DNA sequence: TGTGCCAGTAGTATCGGGTTCCTCTCTGGGGCCAACGTCCTGACTTTC.

This clonotype was seen many times. This chain joins TRBV12-3 or TRBV12-4 and TRBJ1-4; possibly TRBD1 for D (6 bases). The CDR3 is 16 residues long. V lost 4 bases and J lost 0, with 12 bases in between. The CDR3 nucleotides are TGTGCCAGCAGTTCCGGCGGGGGCACAACTAATGAAAAACTGTTTTTT. This gives the protein CASSSGGGTTNEKLFF.

This clonotype was seen once. The gene calls are TRBV7-9 and TRBJ1-1, with 8 positions matching TRBD1. With 6 bases clipped from V and 10 bases from J, the junction kept 16 bases outside the gene matches. The CDR3 has 15 amino acids. Germline V CDR1 and CDR2: SEHNR, FQNEAQ (reference sequence). CDR3 DNA: TGTGCCAGCAGGACAAAGACCGGGACAGGTGGCATAGCTTTCTTT. Protein product: CASRTKTGTGGIAFF.

The chain uses TRBV7-3 and TRBJ1-1, with D unclear. The CDR3 is 13 amino acids. Germline V gene data show CDR1 as SGHTA and CDR2 as FQGTGA. V was clipped by 7 bases and J by 1 base, with 10 bases between them. The CDR3 loop reads CASNPVTNTEAFF. CDR3 in DNA: TGTGCCAGCAACCCAGTTACGAACACTGAAGCTTTCTTT.

The chain combines TRBV12-3 or TRBV12-4 with TRBJ2-1; D might be TRBD1 (6 bases). This CDR3 has 10 amino acids. Trimming left V 8 bases short and J 16 bases short, with 15 bases between. CDR3 region: CASGQGSEFF. The DNA for the CDR3 is TGTGCCAGCGGTCAGGGGAGCGAATTCTTC.

On this clonotype: Sequence at one end of the junction differs from germline and may be a read error. V is TRBV9 and J is TRBJ1-4; TRBD1 is a possible D gene (6 bases). Germline CDR1 reads SGDLS; CDR2 reads YYNGEE. This CDR3 has 20 amino acids. The CDR3 reads CASSVGVAPGDGTTNEELFF. The CDR3, as DNA: TGTGCCAGCAGCGTAGGGGTGGCGCCTGGCGATGGGACAACTAATGAAGAACTGTTTTTT.

This clonotype was found a few times. This chain joins TRBV2 and TRBJ2-7; TRBD1 matches at 8 bases. The CDR3 extends over 14 amino acids. Germline V gene sequence: CDR1 SNHLY, CDR2 FYNNEI. J lost 5 bases, V lost 6 bases, and 9 bases had no gene match. CDR3 coding DNA: TGTGCCAGCAGAAAGACAGGGGAAGGGAACGAGCAGTACTTC. The encoded protein is CASRKTGEGNEQYF.

This clonotype was counted many times. The chain joins TRBV12-3 or TRBV12-4 to TRBJ2-2; D is ambiguous. This CDR3 is built from 14 residues. V lost 2 bases, J lost 6 bases, and 10 bases lay in between. The CDR3 loop reads CASSLRRTAGELFF. In DNA, the CDR3 is TGTGCCAGCAGTTTAAGGAGAACGGCCGGGGAGCTGTTTTTT.

This clonotype was seen a handful of times. This chain uses TRBV5-1 with TRBJ2-7; TRBD1 might be the D (5 bases). The CDR3 runs to 14 residues. CDR1 SGHRS and CDR2 YFSETQ come from the germline V gene. V lost 5 bases to trimming and J lost 2 bases, with 14 bases between them. DNA of the CDR3: TGCGCCAGCAGACCCAGCGACAGCCCCTACGAGCAGTACTTC. Its translation: CASRPSDSPYEQYF. The complete variable domain, with remaining parts taken from reference TRBV5-1 and TRBJ2-7, reads KAGVTQTPRYLIKTRGQQVTLSCSPISGHRSVSWYQQTPGQGLQFLFEYFSETQRNKGNFPGRFSGRQFSNSRSEMNVSTLELGDSALYLCASRPSDSPYEQYFGPGTRLTVT.

This clonotype has a single count. The CDR3 region has the DNA TGTGCCAGCAGCCTAGGGGGGGCGAGAGGGGGTTTCACCTTC. Its protein is CASSLGGARGGFTF. This chain connects TRBV2 to TRBJ1-2, with D tentatively TRBD1 (6 bases). V dropped 6 bases and J dropped 13 bases, with 24 bases sitting between them. The CDR3 covers 14 residues. Germline V gene sequence: CDR1 SNHLY, CDR2 FYNNEI.

This clonotype was detected only a few times. The rearrangement links TRBV25-1 to TRBJ2-7; D is ambiguous. Trimming pared 3 bases from V and 6 bases from J, leaving 15 bases between. The CDR3 extends over 14 amino acids. Germline lookup yields CDR1 MGHDK and CDR2 SYGVNS. The DNA for the CDR3 is TGTGCCAGCAGTGACCAGGAGATCTCGGTCGAGCAGTACTTC. Amino acid sequence: CASSDQEISVEQYF.

This clonotype was picked up many times. The chain couples TRBV9 to TRBJ2-3; 13 bases are shared with TRBD2. The CDR3 covers 15 residues. Germline lookup yields CDR1 SGDLS and CDR2 YYNGEE. V dropped 5 bases and J dropped 8; count of bases not matched to a gene: 8. CDR3 DNA: TGTGCCAGCAGTGGAACTAGCGGGAGGGGGGGTACGCAGTATTTT. Protein sequence: CASSGTSGRGGTQYF.

V gene TRBV6-1 combines with J gene TRBJ1-3; TRBD1 aligns across 8 bases. The CDR3 is 14 residues long. The trim removed 6 bases at V and 4 bases at J, leaving 5 bases unmatched. Germline lookup yields CDR1 MNHNS and CDR2 SASEGT. The CDR3 coding sequence is TGTGCCAGCAGCAGACAGGGGTACGGAAACACCATATATTTT. Translating gives CASSRQGYGNTIYF.

This clonotype has just a few counts. This chain links TRBV12-3 or TRBV12-4 with TRBJ2-3, with 8 nucleotides matching TRBD2. Trimming at V came to 2 bases and at J to 2 bases, leaving 12 bases not matched to a gene. The CDR3 extends over 18 amino acids. CDR3 DNA: TGTGCCAGCAGTTTAAGACGGGGGGGCCGGTGGGTCACAGATACGCAGTATTTT. Its protein is CASSLRRGGRWVTDTQYF.